The clone carrying this TCR beta chain turned up a few times. As yet, its antigen is unknown. Treatment defined: treatment-naive control, cytoreductive nephrectomy. Controls were unirradiated tumors from treatment-naive cytoreductive nephrectomy patients. Control tumors came from a few females and about a dozen males, aged about 35 to 82. The data are from a study of radiation and T cells in renal cell carcinoma. Broader study findings: Compared with controls, irradiated tumors showed greater TCR clonality. Irradiated tumors held more dominant CDR3 motifs than control tumors.

Profiling relied on immunoSEQ multiplex PCR, and the TCRdb table lists in-frame clones only, not all of them. The sample has some 21,000 clones; under 65% are singletons. The sequence derives from a human donor with renal cell carcinoma. The sequencing used tumor tissue, collected from a patient whose treatment was nephrectomy without radiotherapy.

CDR3 sequence: CAWSPVGRGAYEQYF. CDR3 in DNA: TGTGCCTGGAGCCCCGTGGGCAGGGGAGCCTACGAGCAGTACTTC. The gene calls are TRBV30 and TRBJ2-7; perhaps TRBD1 as D (6 bases). Trimming shortened V by 3 bases and J by 2 bases, and 17 bases separated the two germline ends. Germline V gives CDR1 GTSNPN, CDR2 SVGIG (reference sequence). There are 15 residues in the CDR3.